Presented here are 27 T cell receptor beta chains from one specimen sequenced in a study of identical twins. MiXCR, run by TCRdb on the 5' RACE reads, gives a single entry per CDR3 protein. The sample lists some 500,000 distinct CDR3 sequences, nearly 10% occurring once. These data were also filed under a second study, of yellow fever vaccine responses in identical twins.

Material for sequencing was PBMCs. These TCRs come from a woman younger than 35 in good health.

The J gene is TRBJ2-5, the V gene TRBV30, with D perhaps matching TRBD2 (5 bases). Germline V gene lookup returns CDR1 GTSNPN and CDR2 SVGIG (reference sequence). V lost 3 bases to trimming and J lost 9 bases, with 14 bases between them. This CDR3 is built from 12 residues. Written as DNA, the CDR3 is TGTGCCTGGAGGGAGCGGCCTGGGGCCCAGTACTTC. The encoded protein is CAWRERPGAQYF.

This clonotype was recorded a few times. CDR3 region: CASIAGQVYNEQFF. CDR3 in DNA: TGTGCCAGCATTGCGGGCCAGGTCTACAATGAGCAGTTCTTC. V gene TRBV7-2 combines with J gene TRBJ2-1; D possibly corresponds to TRBD2 (5 bases). The CDR3 is made up of 14 amino acids. Per the germline V gene, CDR1 is SGHTA and CDR2 is FQGNSA. V lost 7 bases, J lost 3 bases, and 13 bases lay in between. Together with reference TRBV7-2 and TRBJ2-1, the CDR3 gives the full variable domain: GAGVSQSPSNKVTEKGKDVELRCDPISGHTALYWYRQSLGQGLEFLIYFQGNSAPDKSGLPSDRFSAERTGGSVSTLTIQRTQQEDSAVYLCASIAGQVYNEQFFGPGTRLTVL.

This clonotype has more than one count but fewer than ten. The chain joins TRBV12-3 or TRBV12-4 to TRBJ2-7; TRBD1 aligns across 11 bases. CDR3 length: 18 amino acids. V lost 4 bases, J lost 0 bases, and 11 bases stayed unmatched. The CDR3 is CASSSTKAGQGVSYEQYF. The CDR3 region has the DNA TGTGCCAGCAGTTCCACCAAGGCGGGACAGGGGGTCTCCTACGAGCAGTACTTC.

The chain combines TRBV4-2 with TRBJ2-7; TRBD1 might be the D (5 bases). Looked up from germline, CDR1 is LGHNA and CDR2 is YNFKEQ. CDR3 length: 13 amino acids. V was clipped by 4 bases and J by 3 bases, with 10 bases between them. The CDR3 DNA reads as TGTGCCAGCAGCCTGACAGAGAACTACGAGCAGTACTTC. This codes for CASSLTENYEQYF.

This clonotype was seen only a few times. The chain is built from TRBV6-2 or TRBV6-3 and TRBJ2-1, with TRBD2 identical over 7 bases. V trimming: 3 bases; J trimming: 1 base; junction bases outside the gene matches: 6. The CDR3 runs to 16 residues. Looked up from germline, CDR1 is MNHEY and CDR2 is SVGEGT. The CDR3 DNA sequence: TGTGCCAGCAGTTATTCGACGGGACTATCCTACAATGAGCAGTTCTTC. Residues: CASSYSTGLSYNEQFF.

The chain carries TRBV7-4 and TRBJ1-5; the D gene is possibly TRBD1 (5 bases). The V end lost 5 bases, the J end lost 0 bases, and 11 bases lay between the germline ends. The CDR3 has 15 residues. Germline CDR1 reads SGHVT; CDR2 reads SQSDAQ. DNA of the CDR3: TGTGCCAGCAGCGGTAGGGGTTATAGCAATCAGCCCCAGCATTTT. This encodes CASSGRGYSNQPQHF.

This clonotype was counted a few times. The CDR3 region is CASSLGTSGRTDEQFF. CDR3 coding DNA: TGTGCCAGCAGTCTCGGGACTAGCGGGAGGACCGATGAGCAGTTCTTC. The gene calls are TRBV12-3 or TRBV12-4 and TRBJ2-1, with 15 bases identical to TRBD2. CDR3 length: 16 residues. With 5 bases clipped from V and 8 bases from J, the junction kept 7 bases outside the gene matches.

This clonotype has only a few counts. The chain has TRBV12-3 or TRBV12-4 and TRBJ2-7; 7 bases match TRBD1. This CDR3 has 15 residues. The ends lost 5 bases at V and 3 bases at J; junction bases unmatched: 10. The CDR3 nucleotides are TGTGCCAGCAGTCCTTTCGGGACAGATATCTACGAGCAGTACTTC. This codes for CASSPFGTDIYEQYF.

V gene TRBV7-2 combines with J gene TRBJ2-3; D might be TRBD2 (6 bases). Trimming removed 3 bases at V and 2 bases at J, with 15 bases between. The length of the CDR3 is 16 residues. Germline loops: CDR1 SGHTA, CDR2 FQGNSA. For the CDR3, the DNA is TGTGCCAGCAGCTTCGGCGGGATCGGGTTCACAGATACGCAGTATTTT. Protein: CASSFGGIGFTDTQYF. Full variable domain (outside the CDR3, taken from reference TRBV7-2 and TRBJ2-3): GAGVSQSPSNKVTEKGKDVELRCDPISGHTALYWYRQSLGQGLEFLIYFQGNSAPDKSGLPSDRFSAERTGGSVSTLTIQRTQQEDSAVYLCASSFGGIGFTDTQYFGPGTRLTVL.

The chain is built from TRBV29-1 and TRBJ2-1, with 10 bases matching TRBD2. The CDR3 length is 15 residues. Germline V lookup: CDR1 SQVTM, CDR2 ANQGSEA. Trimming cost V 5 bases and J 2 bases; bases outside gene matches: 6. CDR3 in amino acids: CSVNPSGGPYNEQFF. Here the CDR3 DNA reads TGCAGCGTTAACCCTAGCGGGGGTCCCTACAATGAGCAGTTCTTC.

In its sample, this clonotype was seen many times. The J gene is TRBJ2-3, the V gene TRBV12-3 or TRBV12-4; TRBD1 agrees at 10 bases. The CDR3 is made up of 16 amino acids. V was clipped by 3 bases and J by 3 bases; unmatched bases: 6. CDR3 sequence reads: CASSLERDRGTDTQYF. DNA of the CDR3: TGTGCCAGCAGTTTGGAACGGGACAGGGGAACAGATACGCAGTATTTT.

On this clonotype itself: One end of the junction is discordant with germline, which a read error may explain. This chain uses TRBV4-3 with TRBJ2-1; D uncertain. CDR3 length equals 16 residues. Germline assignment: CDR1 LGHNA and CDR2 YSLEER. CDR3 coding DNA: TGCGCCAGCAGCCAAGGTGGGCAGCAGGTCTACGATGAGCAGTTCTTC. Its translation: CASSQGGQQVYDEQFF.

This sequence joins TRBV6-1 and TRBJ2-3, with a weak D call TRBD1 (7 bases). The CDR3 contains 16 residues. CDR1 and CDR2 (germline): MNHNS, SASEGT. The V end lost 4 bases, the J end lost 2 bases, and 16 bases lay between the germline ends. CDR3 nucleotides: TGTGCCAGCAGTGGGAAGCAGGGGGACTTCACAGATACGCAGTATTTT. It is translated as CASSGKQGDFTDTQYF.

V usage is TRBV5-6 and J usage is TRBJ2-1, with 11 bases identical to TRBD2. Trimming removed 2 bases from V and 2 bases from J; junction bases left unmatched: 6. The CDR3 covers 17 residues. In germline, CDR1 is SGHDT, CDR2 YYEEEE. The CDR3 here is CASSFSGGAVAYNEQFF. DNA of the CDR3: TGTGCCAGCAGCTTTAGCGGGGGGGCCGTGGCCTACAATGAGCAGTTCTTC. Full variable domain (rest looked up from reference TRBV5-6 and TRBJ2-1): DAGVTQSPTHLIKTRGQQVTLRCSPKSGHDTVSWYQQALGQGPQFIFQYYEEEERQRGNFPDRFSGHQFPNYSSELNVNALLLGDSALYLCASSFSGGAVAYNEQFFGPGTRLTVL.

This clonotype occurred many times. The CDR3 spells CASSTGVSNQPQHF. The CDR3 coding sequence is TGTGCCAGCAGTACAGGGGTTAGCAATCAGCCCCAGCATTTT. The rearrangement uses TRBV12-3 or TRBV12-4 and TRBJ1-5; 7 positions agree with TRBD1. Trimming removed 5 bases from V and 0 bases from J; junction bases left unmatched: 1. The CDR3 is 14 amino acids.

This chain uses TRBV5-1 with TRBJ1-3; 8 nucleotides align to TRBD1. The CDR3 loop spans 16 amino acids. Unmatched junction bases numbered 9, after V lost 4 bases and J lost 3 bases. Germline CDR1 SGHRS, CDR2 YFSETQ. The CDR3 nucleotides read TGCGCCAGCAGCGGGACAGGACAGGGATTTGGAAACACCATATATTTT. Translating it yields CASSGTGQGFGNTIYF.

This clonotype was seen at least ten times. The V call is TRBV7-9, the J call TRBJ1-4; 9 nucleotides agree with TRBD1. Unmatched junction bases numbered 9, after V lost 5 bases and J lost 8 bases. The germline CDR1 and CDR2 sequences are SEHNR and FQNEAQ (reference sequence). The CDR3 is 15 amino acids. CDR3 sequence reads: CASSATGGAWEKLFF. The CDR3 DNA reads TGTGCCAGCAGCGCCACAGGGGGCGCGTGGGAAAAACTGTTTTTT.

This clonotype has ten or more counts. The CDR3 sequence is CASSLGRLSTDTQYF. CDR3 DNA sequence: TGTGCCAGCAGCTTAGGCAGGCTAAGCACAGATACGCAGTATTTT. This sequence joins TRBV13 and TRBJ2-3; the D is unclear. The CDR3 consists of 15 residues. Between the trimmed V and J ends, which lost 0 bases and 0 bases, there was a span of 7 bases. CDR1 is PRHDT, CDR2 FYEKMQ, per germline (reference sequence).

This clonotype was found a few times. The chain joins TRBV14 to TRBJ2-5; D is undetermined. Germline CDR1 and CDR2: SGHDN and FVKESK. CDR3 size: 16 residues. Trimming shortened V by 1 base and J by 3 bases, and 15 bases separated the two germline ends. The CDR3 loop reads CASSQGVGSLEETQYF. The CDR3, as DNA: TGTGCCAGCAGCCAAGGAGTCGGTTCTTTGGAAGAGACCCAGTACTTC.

The chain couples TRBV10-2 to TRBJ2-7; the match to TRBD2 covers 10 bases. Germline CDR1 reads WSHSY; CDR2 reads SAAADI. This CDR3 is built from 15 residues. Trimming cost V 4 bases and J 7 bases; bases outside gene matches: 10. CDR3 sequence (DNA): TGCGCCAGCAGTGGGCTAGCGGGAGTAGTGAGGGAGCAGTACTTC. Amino acids: CASSGLAGVVREQYF.

Ten or more counts support this clonotype. The V call is TRBV9, the J call TRBJ2-3; D uncertain. Germline V gene sequence: CDR1 SGDLS, CDR2 YYNGEE. This CDR3 contains 13 residues. Trimming pared 0 bases from V and 6 bases from J, leaving 8 bases between. CDR3 nucleotides: TGTGCCAGCAGCGTAGCTACGAGGGATACGCAGTATTTT. It encodes CASSVATRDTQYF.

This clonotype showed up many times. The gene calls are TRBV5-1 and TRBJ2-2, with D possibly called TRBD1 or TRBD2 (5 bases each). Per germline, CDR1 SGHRS and CDR2 YFSETQ. Trimming left V 4 bases short and J 6 bases short, with 22 bases between. This CDR3 contains 17 residues. CDR3 nucleotides: TGCGCCAGCAGCGTAACTCAACCGGGACCGAGAGCCGGGGAGCTGTTTTTT. Its translation: CASSVTQPGPRAGELFF.

This clonotype appeared many times. V and J are TRBV4-1 and TRBJ2-7, with a tentative D call TRBD1 (6 bases). Germline CDR1 is MGHRA and CDR2 is YSYEKL. V was clipped by 1 base and J by 2 bases, with 12 bases between them. The CDR3 totals 15 residues. CDR3 in DNA: TGCGCCAGCAGCCAAGTAGCGACAGGTACCTACGAGCAGTACTTC. It codes for CASSQVATGTYEQYF.

In this sample, this clonotype turned up many times. This rearrangement joins TRBV7-2 to TRBJ1-5, with D unclear. The V and J ends lost 1 base and 4 bases respectively, with 8 bases between them. The CDR3 has 14 amino acids. The germline V gene has CDR1 SGHTA and CDR2 FQGNSA. The CDR3 coding sequence is TGTGCCAGCAGCTTAGTCCGGGCTAATCAGCCCCAGCATTTT. Amino acids: CASSLVRANQPQHF.

The chain combines TRBV4-2 with TRBJ1-1; weak D call: TRBD1 (6 bases). The CDR3 has 13 residues. Trimming stripped 3 bases from V and 7 bases from J, with 12 bases between. Per the germline V gene, CDR1 is LGHNA and CDR2 is YNFKEQ. This chain's CDR3 is CASSHRADSEAFF. The DNA for the CDR3 is TGTGCCAGCAGCCACCGAGCGGACAGTGAAGCTTTCTTT.

This clonotype occurred a few times. This chain links TRBV20-1 with TRBJ2-7, with D perhaps TRBD2 (7 bases). This CDR3 has 13 amino acids. In germline, CDR1 is DFQATT, CDR2 SNEGSKA (reference sequence). Trimming removed 1 base at V and 2 bases at J, with 9 bases between. CDR3 sequence: CSARGGGPYEQYF. In DNA form, the CDR3 reads TGCAGTGCTAGAGGGGGGGGGCCCTACGAGCAGTACTTC.

The genes are TRBV7-9 and TRBJ2-5, with a possible D match to TRBD2 (7 bases). Germline V gene lookup returns CDR1 SEHNR and CDR2 FQNEAQ (reference sequence). The CDR3 length is 14 residues. Trimming removed 2 bases at V and 5 bases at J, with 12 bases between. CDR3 in amino acids: CASSLLQGGETQYF. The CDR3 bases are TGTGCCAGCAGCTTACTACAGGGAGGGGAGACCCAGTACTTC.